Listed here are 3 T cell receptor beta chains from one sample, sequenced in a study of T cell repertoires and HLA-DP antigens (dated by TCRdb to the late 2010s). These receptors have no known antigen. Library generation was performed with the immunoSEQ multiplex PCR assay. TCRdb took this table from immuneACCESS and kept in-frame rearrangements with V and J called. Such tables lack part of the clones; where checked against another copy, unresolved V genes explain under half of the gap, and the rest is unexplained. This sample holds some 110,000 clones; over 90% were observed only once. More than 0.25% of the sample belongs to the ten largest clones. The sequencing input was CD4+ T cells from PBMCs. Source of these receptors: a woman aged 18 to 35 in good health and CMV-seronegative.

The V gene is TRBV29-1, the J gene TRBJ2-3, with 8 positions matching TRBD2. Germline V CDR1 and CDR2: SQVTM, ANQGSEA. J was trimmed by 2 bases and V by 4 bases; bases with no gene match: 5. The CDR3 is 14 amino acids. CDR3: CSVVGGRFTDTQYF. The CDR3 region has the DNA TGCAGCGTTGTGGGCGGGAGGTTCACAGATACGCAGTATTTT.

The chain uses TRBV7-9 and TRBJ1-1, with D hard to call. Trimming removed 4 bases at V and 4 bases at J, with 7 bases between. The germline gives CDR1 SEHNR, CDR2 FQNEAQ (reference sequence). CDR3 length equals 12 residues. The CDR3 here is CASSWSSTEAFF. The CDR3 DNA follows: TGTGCCAGCAGCTGGAGTAGCACTGAAGCTTTCTTT.

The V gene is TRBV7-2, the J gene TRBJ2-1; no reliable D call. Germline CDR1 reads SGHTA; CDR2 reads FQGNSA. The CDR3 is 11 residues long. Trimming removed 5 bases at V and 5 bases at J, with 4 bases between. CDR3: CASSANNEQFF. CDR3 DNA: TGTGCCAGCAGCGCGAACAATGAGCAGTTCTTC.